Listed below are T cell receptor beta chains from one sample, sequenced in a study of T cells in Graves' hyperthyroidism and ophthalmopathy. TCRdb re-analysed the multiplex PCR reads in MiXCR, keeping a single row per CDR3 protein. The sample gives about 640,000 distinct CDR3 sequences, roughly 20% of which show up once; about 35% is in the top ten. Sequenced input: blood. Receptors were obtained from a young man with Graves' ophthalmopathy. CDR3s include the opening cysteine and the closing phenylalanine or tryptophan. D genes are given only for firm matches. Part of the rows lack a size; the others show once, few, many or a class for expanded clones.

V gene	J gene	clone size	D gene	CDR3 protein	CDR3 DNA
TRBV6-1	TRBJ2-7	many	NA	CASSEAGRDYEQYF	TGTGCCAGCAGTGAAGCGGGCAGGGACTACGAGCAGTACTTC
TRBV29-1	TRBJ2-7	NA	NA	CSAGTATYEQYF	TGCAGCGCTGGGACGGCGACCTACGAGCAGTACTTC
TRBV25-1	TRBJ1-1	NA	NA	CASSDEGRGAFF	TGTGCCAGCAGTGACGAGGGGAGGGGAGCTTTCTTT
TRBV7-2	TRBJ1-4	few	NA	CASSRDEKLFF	TGTGCCAGCAGCCGGGACGAAAAACTGTTTTTT
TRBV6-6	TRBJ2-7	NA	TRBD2	CTSSYSAGDSYEQYF	TGTACCAGCAGTTACTCGGCGGGAGACTCCTACGAGCAGTACTTC
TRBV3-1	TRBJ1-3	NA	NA	CASSQDPTSGNTIYF	TGTGCCAGCAGCCAAGACCCGACCTCTGGAAACACCATATATTTT
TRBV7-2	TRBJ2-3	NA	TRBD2	CASSGRTSGTDTQYF	TGTGCCAGCAGCGGCAGGACTAGCGGCACAGATACGCAGTATTTT
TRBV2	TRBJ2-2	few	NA	CASSSSTLGAGELFF	NA
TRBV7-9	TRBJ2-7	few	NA	CASSLLSMAYRDEQYF	TGTGCCAGCAGCTTATTGTCTATGGCTTACCGGGACGAGCAGTACTTC
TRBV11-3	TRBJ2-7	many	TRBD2	CASSLGGRDSYEQYF	TGTGCCAGCAGTCTGGGGGGGAGGGACTCCTACGAGCAGTACTTC
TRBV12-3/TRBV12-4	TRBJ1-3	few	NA	CASSLDTAGGGNTIYF	TGTGCCAGCAGTTTAGACACCGCGGGCGGAGGAAACACCATATATTTT
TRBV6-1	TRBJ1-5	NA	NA	CASSVMANSNQPQHF	TGTGCCAGCAGTGTAATGGCAAATAGCAATCAGCCCCAGCATTTT